The source of this T cell receptor (delta chain) is a study of γδ T cells in repeated Plasmodium falciparum infection. Germline V gives CDR1 GEAIGNYY, CDR2 EKD. Trimming removed 3 bases at V and 2 bases at J, with 12 bases between. The CDR3 sequence is 14 residues long. Flow sorting of PBMC yielded separate Vgamma9/Vdelta2+ and Vdelta2-negative gammadelta T cell populations for bulk repertoire analysis. With CATT, TCRdb re-called clones from the multiplex PCR reads. Among 85,000 to 100,000 delta-chain clones listed, 0.75% to 1% were seen once. This clone was seen a handful of times. A far larger clone is off by one base, so a read error is likely. Other DNA sequences in this sample translate to the same CDR3.

The chain links TRDV2 to TRDJ1, with unresolved D. TCRdb gives no J gene; it was assigned here by matching the DNA to germline. Sequenced material: gamma-delta T cells from blood. The receptor's source is a pool of human donors (malaria-infected and uninfected, not separated). This CDR3 reads CACDSLLNTDKLIF. The CDR3 DNA reads TGTGCCTGTGACTCCTTACTTAATACCGATAAACTCATCTTT.